The rows below give T cell receptor beta chains drawn from one sample of a study of T cell repertoires in cytomegalovirus infection. MiXCR, applied by TCRdb to the reads, yields one record per CDR3 protein. The sample includes approximately 120,000 distinct CDR3 sequences, about 30% of them seen just once. No cognate antigen is known for these TCRs. The material was CD8+ T cells from cultured PBMCs, obtained from culture after CMV antigen stimulation. The receptors were sampled from a human donor in good health (CMV status not recorded). Some clones in this sample may be carry-over from other donors' samples. Each CDR3 is given with its conserved first and last residue. Each record gives: clone size, D gene, J gene, V gene, CDR3 DNA, CDR3 protein. The D gene is left open where the match is weak. Part of the rows lack a size; the others show once, few, many or a class for expanded clones.

- - TRBJ1-1 TRBV27 TGTGCCAGCAGTTTAGAGGGTTGGTCTGAAGCTTTCTTT CASSLEGWSEAFF
few - TRBJ2-1 TRBV20-1 TGCAGTGCTGAGGCCCAGGGGGGACGGAGCTCCTACAATGAGCAGTTCTTC CSAEAQGGRSSYNEQFF
- - TRBJ2-7 TRBV28 TGTGCCAGCAGTTTTCTCTCTTCTCCAGGGATCGAGCAGTACTTC CASSFLSSPGIEQYF
many - TRBJ2-1 TRBV27 TGTGCCAGCAGTGGGACTTCCTACAATGAGCAGTTCTTC CASSGTSYNEQFF
- TRBD1 TRBJ2-2 TRBV12-3/TRBV12-4 TGTGCCAGCAGGTTGACAGGGTATCTCGGGGAGCTGTTTTTT CASRLTGYLGELFF
- TRBD2 TRBJ2-7 TRBV27 TGTGCCAGCGGAAATAGCGGGGGGATATACGAGCAGTACTTC CASGNSGGIYEQYF
- - TRBJ2-4 TRBV12-3/TRBV12-4 TGTGCCAGCAGCCCGTTCGGGGTGACGGCCAAAAACATTCAGTACTTC CASSPFGVTAKNIQYF
few - TRBJ2-1 TRBV19 TGTGCCAGTACCGATGTGTGGGGGGGCTGGGATGAGCAGTTCTTC CASTDVWGGWDEQFF
many TRBD2 TRBJ2-7 TRBV4-1 TGCGCCAGCAGCCCCTCCGGACTAGTAGGCGAGCAGTACTTC CASSPSGLVGEQYF
- - TRBJ2-3 TRBV2 TGTGCCAGCAGTGAATCGTTGGCCTACACAGATACGCAGTATTTT CASSESLAYTDTQYF
- TRBD1 TRBJ2-2 TRBV6-5 TGTGCCAGCAGGCGACCAGGGGGCGCGAACACCGGGGAGCTGTTTTTT CASRRPGGANTGELFF
- TRBD1 TRBJ1-3 TRBV27 TGTGCCAGCAGTTTGACAGGGACTGGAAACACCATATATTTT CASSLTGTGNTIYF
few TRBD1 TRBJ1-1 TRBV5-4 TGTGCCAGCAGACCCCCGGGACAGGGGTGGAGCACTGAAGCTTTCTTT CASRPPGQGWSTEAFF
- TRBD2 TRBJ2-2 TRBV18 TGTGCCAGCTCAGCGACTAGCGGGGACGAGCTGTTTTTT CASSATSGDELFF
- - TRBJ2-1 TRBV2 TGTGCCATCCTGGGACTCCGCTCCTACAATGAGCAGTTCTTC CAILGLRSYNEQFF
once - TRBJ1-6 TRBV7-9 TGTGCCAGCAGCCCACCGGGATCACCCCTCCACTTT CASSPPGSPLHF
few TRBD1 TRBJ1-1 TRBV19 TGTGCCAGTAGTTGGGGGACAGGGGCTGAAGCTTTCTTT CASSWGTGAEAFF
many - TRBJ1-2 TRBV7-8 TGTGCCAGCAGCTTAGTGATTAACGGGGATGGCTACACCTTC CASSLVINGDGYTF
- - TRBJ2-7 TRBV2 TGTGCCAGCAGCGGGGGAACCTACGAGCAGTACTTC CASSGGTYEQYF
few - TRBJ1-2 TRBV7-9 TGTGCCAGCAGCCCAGGGACTTCTAACTATGGCTACACCTTC CASSPGTSNYGYTF
- TRBD2 TRBJ2-3 TRBV7-9 TGTGCCAGCAGCTTAGGACTAGCGGGGCACACAGATACGCAGTATTTT CASSLGLAGHTDTQYF
few - TRBJ1-1 TRBV7-9 TGTGCCAGCAGCCGTTCGGGGGAGGCTTTCTTT CASSRSGEAFF
- TRBD2 TRBJ2-1 TRBV12-3/TRBV12-4 TGTGCCAGCAGTCCTGGGACTAGCGGGTTAGATGAGCAGTTCTTC CASSPGTSGLDEQFF
many - TRBJ1-5 TRBV7-9 TGTGCCAGCAGCTTAGGAGGTACGGGGATGGGGAACCAGCCCCAGCATTTT CASSLGGTGMGNQPQHF
many - TRBJ1-2 TRBV12-3/TRBV12-4 TGTGCCAGCAGTCTCGACAGCGTTGGCTACACCTTC CASSLDSVGYTF
few - TRBJ1-1 TRBV20-1 TGCAGTGCTAGCTCGGCTGAGAACACTGAAGCTTTCTTT CSASSAENTEAFF
few TRBD1 TRBJ1-4 TRBV20-1 TGCAGTGCTAGCCCCCGGACAGGGTATGAAAAACTGTTTTTT CSASPRTGYEKLFF
few - TRBJ1-2 TRBV19 TGTGCCAGTGGAGGGTATGGCTACACCTTC CASGGYGYTF
- - TRBJ1-4 TRBV28 TGTGCCAGCAGTCCATCGGGAGCGAACCTGTTTTTT CASSPSGANLFF
few TRBD2 TRBJ2-1 TRBV20-1 TGCAGTGCGCGGACTAGCGGGGAAGGGAGGCAGTTCTTC CSARTSGEGRQFF
many - TRBJ2-7 TRBV24-1 TGTGCCACCAGTGATTTACCAGGGGCTACCACCTACGAGCAGTACTTC CATSDLPGATTYEQYF
- - TRBJ1-5 TRBV5-8 TGTGCCAGCAGGGAACGCGGGTGGGGCAGCTATCAGCCCCAGCATTTT CASRERGWGSYQPQHF
few - TRBJ1-2 TRBV7-8 TGTGCCAGCAGCCCCACCTTAGGAGATACTAACTATGGCTACACCTTC CASSPTLGDTNYGYTF
many - TRBJ2-7 TRBV10-3 TGTGCCATCAGTGAATCCGCCGAGCAGTACTTC CAISESAEQYF
many TRBD1 TRBJ1-5 TRBV28 TGTGCCAGCAGTTTTTGGACAGGGTATAGCAATCAGCCCCAGCATTTT CASSFWTGYSNQPQHF
few - TRBJ2-7 TRBV19 TGTGCCAGTAGTATGGTCGGGGACTCCTACGAGCAGTACTTC CASSMVGDSYEQYF
few TRBD2 TRBJ2-1 TRBV2 TGTGCCAGCAGTGAGGCGGCGGGGGGGCTAAATGAGCAGTTCTTC CASSEAAGGLNEQFF
- - TRBJ2-1 TRBV19 TGTGCCAGTAGTATGGGACAAAGAAGCTCCTACAATGAGCAGTTCTTC CASSMGQRSSYNEQFF
- TRBD1 TRBJ2-1 TRBV4-2 TGTGCCAGCAGCCGAGAGGGGCAGGGGGCGGACAATGAGCAGTTCTTC CASSREGQGADNEQFF
- - TRBJ2-7 TRBV20-1 TGCAGTGCTAGAGAAATCGGAACCTACGAGCAGTACTTC CSAREIGTYEQYF
many TRBD2 TRBJ2-3 TRBV7-2 TGTGCCAGCAGCTTAGAGGGGTATAGCGGGGGGGCCAGAGATACGCAGTATTTT CASSLEGYSGGARDTQYF
many - TRBJ1-5 TRBV7-8 TGTGCCAGCAGTATTGGGACGGGAAGCAATCAGCCCCAGCATTTT CASSIGTGSNQPQHF
- - TRBJ1-5 TRBV28 TGTGCCAGCGAGGGGCAGGCTAGCAATCAGCCCCAGCATTTT CASEGQASNQPQHF
- TRBD1 TRBJ1-1 TRBV27 TGTGCCAGCAGTCCAGGGGGGGGCCTAAACACTGAAGCTTTCTTT CASSPGGGLNTEAFF
- - TRBJ2-3 TRBV19 TGTGCCAGTAGTACTTTACAGGGTCCAGATACGCAGTATTTT CASSTLQGPDTQYF